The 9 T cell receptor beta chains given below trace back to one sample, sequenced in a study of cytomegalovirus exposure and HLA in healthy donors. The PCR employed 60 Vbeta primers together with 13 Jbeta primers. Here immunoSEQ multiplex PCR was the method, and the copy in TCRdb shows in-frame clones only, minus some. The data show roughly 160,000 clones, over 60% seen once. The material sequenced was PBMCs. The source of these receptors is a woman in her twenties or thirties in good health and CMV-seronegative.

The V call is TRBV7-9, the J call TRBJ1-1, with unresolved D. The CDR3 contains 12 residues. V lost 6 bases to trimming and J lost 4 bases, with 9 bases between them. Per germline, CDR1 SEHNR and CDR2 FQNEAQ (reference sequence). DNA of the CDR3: TGTGCCAGCAGAGTTCTATCCACTGAAGCTTTCTTT. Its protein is CASRVLSTEAFF.

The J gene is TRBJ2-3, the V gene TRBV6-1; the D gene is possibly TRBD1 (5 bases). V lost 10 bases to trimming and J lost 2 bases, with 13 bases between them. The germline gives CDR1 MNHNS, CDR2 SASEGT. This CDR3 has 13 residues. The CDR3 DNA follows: TGTGCCACCAGGACACTCTACACAGATACGCAGTATTTT. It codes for CATRTLYTDTQYF.

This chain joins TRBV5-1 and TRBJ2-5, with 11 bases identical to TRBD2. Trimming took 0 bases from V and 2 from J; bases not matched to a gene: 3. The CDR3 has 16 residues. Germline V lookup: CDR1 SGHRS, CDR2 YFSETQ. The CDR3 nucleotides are TGCGCCAGCAGCTTGGTGCCTAGCGGGGGGCAAGAGACCCAGTACTTC. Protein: CASSLVPSGGQETQYF.

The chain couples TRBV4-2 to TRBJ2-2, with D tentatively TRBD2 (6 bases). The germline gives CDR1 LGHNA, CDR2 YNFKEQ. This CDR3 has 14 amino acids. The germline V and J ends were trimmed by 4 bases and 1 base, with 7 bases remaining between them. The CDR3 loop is CASSLGGNTGELFF. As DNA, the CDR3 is TGTGCCAGCAGCCTGGGGGGGAACACCGGGGAGCTGTTTTTT.

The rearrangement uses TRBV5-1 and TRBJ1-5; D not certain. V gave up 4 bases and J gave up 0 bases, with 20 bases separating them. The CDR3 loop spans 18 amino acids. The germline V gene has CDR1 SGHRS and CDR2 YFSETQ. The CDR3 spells CASSQGRRERYSNQPQHF. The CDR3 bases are TGCGCCAGCAGCCAAGGACGGCGGGAACGCTATAGCAATCAGCCCCAGCATTTT.

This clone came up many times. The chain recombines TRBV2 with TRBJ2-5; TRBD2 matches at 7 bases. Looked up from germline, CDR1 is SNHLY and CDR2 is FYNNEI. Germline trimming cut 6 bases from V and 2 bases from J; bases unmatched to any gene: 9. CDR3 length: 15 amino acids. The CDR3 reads CASRKSGTIQETQYF. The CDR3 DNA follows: TGTGCCAGCAGGAAGTCCGGGACTATACAAGAGACCCAGTACTTC.

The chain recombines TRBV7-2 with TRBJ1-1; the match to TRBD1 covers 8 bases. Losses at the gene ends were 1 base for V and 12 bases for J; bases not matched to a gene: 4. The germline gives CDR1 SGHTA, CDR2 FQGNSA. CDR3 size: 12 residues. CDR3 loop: CASSLVQGAPFF. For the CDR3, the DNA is TGTGCCAGCAGCTTAGTCCAGGGGGCTCCTTTCTTT.

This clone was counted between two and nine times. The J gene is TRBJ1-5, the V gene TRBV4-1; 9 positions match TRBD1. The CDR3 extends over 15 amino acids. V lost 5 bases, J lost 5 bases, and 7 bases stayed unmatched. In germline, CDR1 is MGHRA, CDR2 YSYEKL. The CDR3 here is CASSSRTGVHQPQHF. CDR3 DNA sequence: TGCGCCAGCAGCTCTCGGACAGGGGTTCATCAGCCCCAGCATTTT.

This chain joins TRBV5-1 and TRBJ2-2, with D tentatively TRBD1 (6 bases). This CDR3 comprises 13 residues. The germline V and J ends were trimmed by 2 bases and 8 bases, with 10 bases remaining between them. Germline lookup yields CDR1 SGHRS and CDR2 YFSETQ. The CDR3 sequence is CASSFRGSGELFF. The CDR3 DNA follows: TGCGCCAGCAGCTTCAGGGGATCAGGGGAGCTGTTTTTT. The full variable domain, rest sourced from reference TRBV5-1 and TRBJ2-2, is KAGVTQTPRYLIKTRGQQVTLSCSPISGHRSVSWYQQTPGQGLQFLFEYFSETQRNKGNFPGRFSGRQFSNSRSEMNVSTLELGDSALYLCASSFRGSGELFFGEGSRLTVL.